The 3 T cell receptor beta chains given below trace back to one sample, sequenced in a study of CD8 T cells in Susac syndrome. RNA was extracted with the RNeasy kit, and a quantity of about 0.45 to 1 ug was reverse transcribed using random hexamers. TCRdb itself ran the immunoSEQ multiplex PCR reads through MiXCR, one entry per CDR3 protein. The sample comprises under 200,000 distinct CDR3 sequences, around 96% of which are singletons, and around 0.15% rests with the top ten. Sequenced sample: CD8+ T cells from PBMCs. Receptor source: a human donor with multiple sclerosis.

This chain joins TRBV12-3 or TRBV12-4 and TRBJ2-7; D not certain. V was cut by 6 bases and J by 2 bases, with 8 bases left in between. CDR3 size: 12 residues. The CDR3 region has the DNA TGTGCCAGCAGCACCCCGGCCTACGAGCAGTACTTC. It encodes CASSTPAYEQYF.

The chain couples TRBV25-1 to TRBJ2-5; D is unclear. The CDR3 has 15 amino acids. Germline assignment: CDR1 MGHDK and CDR2 SYGVNS. V lost 4 bases, J lost 0 bases, and 12 bases lay in between. CDR3: CASSAVLRYQETQYF. The CDR3 DNA reads as TGTGCCAGCAGTGCGGTACTCAGGTACCAAGAGACCCAGTACTTC.

J is TRBJ2-3 and V is TRBV9, with D uncertain. The V and J ends lost 6 bases and 0 bases respectively, with 14 bases between them. This CDR3 is built from 15 residues. The germline gives CDR1 SGDLS, CDR2 YYNGEE. CDR3 nucleotide sequence: TGTGCCAGCACCACTCGGGCGAGCAGCACAGATACGCAGTATTTT. Protein sequence: CASTTRASSTDTQYF.